This T cell receptor (beta chain) derives from a study of T cell responses to AZD1222 COVID-19 vaccine. Across the whole study: Recipients boosted at about 4 weeks or about 12 weeks are pooled.

Clones were sequenced by immunoSEQ multiplex PCR, and TCRdb holds only the in-frame ones, with some missing. The table has approximately 110,000 clones, 70% to 90% seen once; the top ten hold around a sixth. A remark on this clone: No antigen is known for it.

The CDR3 runs to 16 residues. In germline, CDR1 is SGDLS, CDR2 YYNGEE. V was pared by 0 bases and J by 10 bases, with 7 bases of the junction left unmatched. Findings of the study overall: Spike-wide coverage was observed for vaccine-associated CD4 TCRs, with dominant responses at 160-218 and 743-854. Repertoire sampling happened only post peak T cell response.

The chain uses TRBV9 and TRBJ1-6, with 10 nucleotides matching TRBD1. This clonotype was sampled from an adult in good health. The sample was peripheral blood, taken on day 0 of AZD1222 vaccination. The CDR3 reads CASSVVATGGGSPLHF. CDR3 coding DNA: TGTGCCAGCAGCGTAGTAGCGACAGGGGGCGGGTCACCCCTCCACTTT.